The 14 T cell receptor beta chains listed next were all sequenced from one sample in a study of T cell repertoires in aging, cancer and after chemotherapy. Amplification of TCR beta used genomic DNA extracted from peripheral blood. TRB rearrangements spanning V, D and J were amplified using mixed TRB-A/B primers. A single record per CDR3 protein comes from TCRdb applying MiXCR to the multiplex PCR reads. The sample holds about 2,900 distinct CDR3 sequences; approximately 24% are singletons and the top ten take around 10%. Sequenced: blood. These receptor sequences come from a human donor with a solid tumor.

In regard to this clonotype: This sequence may be a read error, since a much larger clone differs from it by one base. V gene TRBV6-2 or TRBV6-3 combines with J gene TRBJ1-1; D remains unclear. This CDR3 comprises 12 residues. The V gene's germline CDR1 is MNHEY and CDR2 SVGEGT. CDR3 in DNA: TGTGCCAGCAGTTCCTCCCACACTAAAGCTTTCTTT. Translated: CASSSSHTKAFF.

By frequency in the sample, this clonotype is large. In DNA form, the CDR3 reads TGCAGCGTTACAACCGGGACTGCCTATGGCTACACCTTC. Its translation is CSVTTGTAYGYTF. The chain uses TRBV29-1 and TRBJ1-2; D might be TRBD1 (5 bases). Trimming removed 5 bases at V and 4 bases at J, with 14 bases between. Per the germline V gene, CDR1 is SQVTM and CDR2 is ANQGSEA. The CDR3 contains 13 residues.

This clonotype was seen a handful of times. This chain uses TRBV7-9 with TRBJ2-2; weak D call: TRBD2 (6 bases). CDR1 is SEHNR, CDR2 FQNEAQ, per germline (reference sequence). V was shortened by 5 bases and J by 0 bases, with 19 bases between the two germline ends. The CDR3 loop spans 18 amino acids. The CDR3 DNA sequence: TGTGCCAGCAGCGAAAAATTCGGGGCGGGGCCGAACACCGGGGAGCTGTTTTTT. Protein sequence: CASSEKFGAGPNTGELFF.

By proportion, this clonotype is medium-sized. V gene TRBV6-5 combines with J gene TRBJ2-2; TRBD1 aligns across 8 bases. The CDR3 has 15 amino acids. Germline V lookup: CDR1 MNHEY, CDR2 SVGAGI. Trimming at V came to 4 bases and at J to 5 bases, leaving 6 bases not matched to a gene. The CDR3 region is CASSSQGAGTGELFF. In DNA, the CDR3 is TGTGCCAGCAGTTCCCAGGGGGCTGGGACCGGGGAGCTGTTTTTT.

In its sample, this clonotype was seen a few times. The CDR3: CASSLGSGMNTHEQYF. The CDR3, as DNA: TGTGCCAGCAGCTTAGGAAGCGGTATGAACACCCACGAGCAGTACTTC. The chain has TRBV7-2 and TRBJ2-7; a possible D gene is TRBD2 (5 bases). Trimming removed 1 base at V and 5 bases at J, with 18 bases between. The CDR3 sequence is 16 residues long. CDR1 is SGHTA and CDR2 is FQGNSA in the germline V gene.

Worth noting for this clonotype: One end of the junction varies from germline; a read error may be responsible. CDR3 in amino acids: CATSYLQASGGTQYF. In DNA form, the CDR3 reads TGTGCCACCAGTTATTTGCAAGCTAGCGGAGGGACCCAGTACTTC. J is TRBJ2-5 and V is TRBV6-5, with 7 bases that match TRBD2. Germline V gene data show CDR1 as MNHEY and CDR2 as SVGAGI. The CDR3 extends over 15 amino acids.

By share of the sample, this clonotype is medium-sized (0.01 to 0.1%). The chain recombines TRBV6-5 with TRBJ1-2; 9 bases fit TRBD1. Trimming removed 8 bases from V and 3 bases from J; junction bases left unmatched: 4. CDR1 and CDR2 from the germline V gene are MNHEY and SVGAGI. CDR3 length equals 13 residues. CDR3 sequence reads: CASRDREYYGYTF. CDR3 sequence (DNA): TGTGCCAGCCGGGACAGGGAATACTATGGCTACACCTTC.

Turning to this clonotype: One junction end does not reproduce the germline sequence, and a read error may be involved. The CDR3 loop is CASSLAGGYGYTF. The CDR3 region has the DNA TGCGCCAGCAGCTTGGCCGGGGGCTACGGCTACACCTTC. The V and J genes are TRBV7-2 and TRBJ1-2; tentatively, D is TRBD1 (6 bases). Germline V lookup: CDR1 SGHTA, CDR2 FQGNSA. The CDR3 totals 13 residues.

The chain employs TRBV5-1 and TRBJ2-1, with 7 positions matching TRBD1. The V and J ends lost 4 bases and 0 bases, in that order; junction bases with no gene match: 10. The CDR3 is 17 amino acids. Germline V lookup: CDR1 SGHRS, CDR2 YFSETQ. CDR3 in DNA: TGCGCCAGCAGCCTACTTCCGACAGGGAGCTCCTACAATGAGCAGTTCTTC. Protein sequence: CASSLLPTGSSYNEQFF.

This clonotype was found once. This chain uses TRBV7-2 with TRBJ2-7; 7 bases line up with TRBD1. V shed 1 base and J 6 bases; nucleotides not matched to a gene: 6. Germline lookup yields CDR1 SGHTA and CDR2 FQGNSA. The CDR3 sequence is 14 residues long. CDR3 sequence (DNA): TGTGCCAGCAGCTTAGGACAGGGCAGAGGCGAGCAGTACTTC. This sequence encodes CASSLGQGRGEQYF.

This clonotype was counted only a few times. Written as DNA, the CDR3 is TGTGCCACGACCCATTCCTACGAGCAGTACTTC. Amino acid sequence: CATTHSYEQYF. The chain carries TRBV24-1 and TRBJ2-7; D remains ambiguous. The CDR3 totals 11 residues. Germline V lookup: CDR1 KGHDR, CDR2 SFDVKD. Trimming pared 10 bases from V and 1 base from J, leaving 7 bases between.

The V and J genes are TRBV5-1 and TRBJ1-3; D call uncertain. In germline, CDR1 is SGHRS, CDR2 YFSETQ. Trimming took off 2 bases at V and 1 base at J, with 7 bases between the two ends. The CDR3 consists of 14 residues. CDR3 coding DNA: TGCGCCAGCAGCTTTGGGGTTTCTGGAAACACCATATATTTT. As protein: CASSFGVSGNTIYF.

This clonotype was detected only a few times. This chain uses TRBV11-2 with TRBJ2-1, with a weak D call TRBD2 (7 bases). The CDR3 totals 15 residues. Per germline, CDR1 SGHAT and CDR2 FQNNGV. Between the trimmed V and J ends, which lost 5 bases and 2 bases, there was a span of 13 bases. The CDR3 sequence: CASSTNGGPYNEQFF. DNA for the CDR3: TGTGCCAGCAGCACGAACGGGGGGCCCTACAATGAGCAGTTCTTC.

This clonotype was picked up a small number of times. The chain employs TRBV5-5 and TRBJ2-2; TRBD2 might be the D (6 bases). Germline CDR1 SGHKS, CDR2 YYEKEE (reference sequence). With 3 bases removed from V and 3 bases from J, the gap between germline ends came to 15 bases. The CDR3 loop spans 16 amino acids. CDR3 in DNA: TGTGCCAGCAGCTCGCGGGGAGGCGCTGACACCGGGGAGCTGTTTTTT. Protein: CASSSRGGADTGELFF.